This T cell receptor (beta chain) was documented in a study of a mutant IDH1 vaccine in newly diagnosed glioma. Indicated time point: week 35, safety follow-up. Alongside topical imiquimod, each dose of vaccine comprised 300 ug of mutant IDH1 20-mer peptide. Regarding this clone: Its antigen is still unknown.

The ends were cut back, 2 bases at V and 8 bases at J, with 11 bases in the middle. Germline CDR1 reads SGHRS; CDR2 reads YFSETQ. The CDR3 spans 14 residues. Sequenced by immunoSEQ multiplex PCR; TCRdb stores in-frame clones only, minus some. The sample has 45,000 to 50,000 clones, 70% to 90% seen once; the top ten hold roughly 5%. The chain links TRBV5-1 to TRBJ1-6; tentatively, D is TRBD1 (5 bases). Source: PBMCs, taken from a glioma patient whose treatment included an IDH1 peptide vaccine. The receptor's source is a woman aged 40 to 50 with glioma. The CDR3 region has the DNA TGCGCCAGCAGCTTAGCGGGGGTTGATTCACCCCTCCACTTT. This gives the protein CASSLAGVDSPLHF.